This T cell receptor beta chain was recorded in a study of HIV-infected patients and healthy controls (TCRdb year 2014). In terms of the full investigation: Although they stayed below normal ranges, CD4 counts in about 85% of the 16 patients rose modestly but significantly after three months of therapy. Patients lacked overall T-cell lymphocytopenia, and total CDR3 counts per chain did not differ significantly from controls. No consistent shift in CD8 counts was seen during early therapy, whereas a slight rise was seen in the CD4:CD8 ratio. After a further year of therapy, viral load was undetectable in all patients, having already become undetectable in about 70% of the 16 patients by the second bleed. The study tested whether deep TCR repertoire sequencing of HIV patients' small blood samples could capture immune perturbation and reconstitution.

Since whole blood was used without any cell fractionation, the repertoire reflected all peripheral T cells in unsorted form. For RNA extraction, roughly 2.7 ml of peripheral blood was drawn into Tempus tubes. HIV-infected adults not yet given antiretroviral therapy and scheduled to start treatment were recruited, and the first sixteen eligible patients underwent processing. Enrollment excluded patients who had febrile or AIDS-related illness, tumors, hepatitis B or C coinfection, immunomodulatory therapy, recent vaccination or treatment interruptions. The TURBO-DNase kit was used to remove leftover genomic DNA, and GLOBINclear was used to deplete globin mRNA. Pretreatment blood from HIV-infected patients was collected just before antiretroviral therapy was started. SuperScript III was used to reverse transcribe 500 ng RNA with primers targeting the alpha and beta constant regions. Separate alpha and beta chain libraries were made by chain-specific third strand synthesis with multiplexing indices. The protocol used a single primer pair to amplify all rearrangements within a chain, which avoided primer bias, and attached molecular barcodes to each cDNA molecule. The SP2 sequencing primer site and a random hexamer were carried on a 5' RACE adapter, to which purified cDNA was joined by T4 RNA Ligase 1. With slow temperature ramps used to favor optimal annealing, second strand synthesis was primed from the SP2 site with Phusion polymerase. The 12-nucleotide barcode on each molecule comprised two random hexamer sequences, both introduced before amplification and concatenated. P5 and P7 adapter elements plus a second index were added in a short first PCR, which was followed by a roughly 21-cycle amplification PCR with P5s and P7 primers. Libraries received 25 to 35 PCR cycles in total, were quantified on a Qubit, sized on a Bioanalyzer, and diluted to about 3.9 nM. Normalized libraries were sequenced on an Illumina MiSeq with 2 x 250 paired-end kits. Reverse transcription reactions were cleaned up on MinElute columns and eluted into about 9.3 ul Tris-Cl. Adapter ligations were incubated for 23 hours at 16 degrees C and subsequently purified with AMPure XP beads at a 1:1 ratio. The study's own analysis went as follows. A modified Decombinator that output V, J, insert and barcode information was used to process the demultiplexed FASTQ files. Sequences that shared a barcode but differed from the dominant sequence were treated as errors and discarded, and barcodes were clustered at Levenshtein distance 3 and counted to estimate the original cDNA molecules. The R packages ineq, vegan, igraph and RCytoscape were used for downstream analyses, together with IMGT nomenclature and CDR3 definitions. To avoid skew from clonal expansion, each TCR was counted once, and V gene usage was computed over distinct sequences. Whenever two unique CDR3 amino acid sequences within a donor differed by a single Levenshtein edit, similarity networks linked them. In the repertoires, a search was made for a compiled set of published HIV-specific CDR3s (roughly 92 alpha, several hundred beta) and CMV-specific CDR3s (about 13 alpha, roughly 250 beta). Random subsampling to size-matched repertoires demonstrated that the decreased diversity in patients did not result from their lower sequence numbers. TCRdb itself trimmed the public reads at Q25 with fastp, ran MiXCR and retained productive beta chains. Every distinct CDR3 protein forms one entry, paired with its most common genes and DNA. TCRdb's processing, not the authors' own work, is the source of the V and J calls. Within this sample are a few thousand distinct CDR3 sequences, with about 9.4% of them counted one time only. Roughly an eighth of the sample goes to the ten largest clones.

Broader findings and caveats from the paper: Using whole blood restricted sequencing depth and prevented separating the dynamics of distinct T-cell subpopulations. Comparisons were complicated by unequal numbers of distinct sequences between patients and controls, and rare events from HIV-infected data were overweighted by size-matching. Slight age and sex profile differences between the study cohorts did not explain the observed diversity differences. Compared with untreated HIV+ repertoires, healthy control repertoires had roughly threefold more distinct CDR3s and a higher Shannon diversity. In the study, no determination of donor HLA types was made. HIV-infected repertoires had significantly higher mean Gini indices than controls, possibly reflecting oligoclonality. MAIT cell alpha-chain CDR3s were found at high frequency in healthy controls but were severely depleted in HIV+ repertoires. Alpha-beta chain pairing was not determined in the samples. By Jaccard index and by the count of highly shared sequences, healthy controls shared more CDR3s between individuals than HIV+ patients did. During therapy, HIV-associated CDR3s significantly decreased in frequency, while CMV-associated CDR3s did not change significantly, though most became more frequent. The apparent post-therapy recovery of the Gini index in HIV-infected patients was not reproduced in size-matched repertoire data. Significantly different mean usage between HIV-infected patients and controls was observed for eight alpha and eight beta V genes. A major limit on how widely the findings apply, in the view of the authors, was that only sixteen HIV-infected individuals were processed.

Judged by its sample share, this clonotype qualifies as medium-sized (0.01 to 0.1%). Its antigen remains unidentified. No base-level quality is on record; no much larger clone is a single base apart. The source of this sequence is an adult with HIV infection. The sample here was blood, taken before antiretroviral therapy.

The nucleotide sequence reads as follows: TGTGCCAGCAGTGAAAGGTCAGGGGTGGATGGCTACACCTTC. It codes for CASSERSGVDGYTF. The chain employs TRBV25-1 and TRBJ1-2; the D segment could be TRBD1, given 6 matching bases. V is cut by 2 bases and J by 6 bases, and the space between the germline ends is 13 bases. From a lookup of the germline V gene, CDR1 and CDR2 are MGHDK and SYGVNS. The CDR3, cysteine through phenylalanine, is 14 amino acids long. The retained sequence is limited to the CDR3, 42 bases, with the frame set at the first base.